This note documents a single T cell receptor (beta chain) sequence. No antigen is known for it. TCRdb's table, derived via immunoSEQ multiplex PCR, lists solely in-frame clones and lacks some. Of 30,000 to 35,000 clones in the sample, approximately 66% were seen once. This entry comes from a study of radiotherapy plus CTLA-4 blockade in lung cancer. Study-wide context: Of all patients, over 15% responded objectively and approximately 29% showed disease control.

Study-wide results and caveats: Reports identified early blood T cell clone dynamics, with interferon-beta, as the best response predictor. An expansion of tumor-derived TCR clones occurred in blood after radiotherapy plus ipilimumab.

Those with chemo-refractory metastatic non-small-cell lung cancer were treated with focal radiation combined with CTLA-4 blockade using ipilimumab. V was clipped by 3 bases and J by 4 bases, with 3 bases between them. This CDR3 is built from 12 residues. Germline V gene sequence: CDR1 MDHEN, CDR2 SYDVKM. The gene calls are TRBV28 and TRBJ2-2; D not resolved. This receptor was obtained from a human donor with non-small cell lung cancer who had stable disease on radiotherapy plus ipilimumab. Sequenced material: peripheral blood, taken from a patient treated with radiotherapy plus ipilimumab. CDR3 loop: CASSFPTGELFF. CDR3 DNA sequence: TGTGCCAGCAGTTTCCCCACCGGGGAGCTGTTTTTT.